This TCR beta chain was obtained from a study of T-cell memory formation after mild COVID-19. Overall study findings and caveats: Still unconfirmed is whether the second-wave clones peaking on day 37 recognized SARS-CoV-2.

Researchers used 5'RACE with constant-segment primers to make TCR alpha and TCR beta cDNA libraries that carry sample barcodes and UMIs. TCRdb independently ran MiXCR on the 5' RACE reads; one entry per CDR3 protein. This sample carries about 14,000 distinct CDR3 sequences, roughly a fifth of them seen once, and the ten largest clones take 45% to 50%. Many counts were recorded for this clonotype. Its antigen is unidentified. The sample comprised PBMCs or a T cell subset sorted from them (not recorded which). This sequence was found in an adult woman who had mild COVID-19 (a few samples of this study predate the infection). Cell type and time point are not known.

In DNA, the CDR3 is TGTGCCAGCAGCTTAGAACTAGCGGGAGTGGCAGATACGCAGTATTTT. Encoded protein: CASSLELAGVADTQYF. The rearrangement links TRBV7-9 to TRBJ2-3; 11 positions agree with TRBD2. With 1 base clipped from V and 4 bases from J, the junction kept 4 bases outside the gene matches. The CDR3 loop spans 16 amino acids. From germline, CDR1 is SEHNR and CDR2 FQNEAQ (reference sequence).